A single sample gave rise to the 18 T cell receptor beta chains below, sequenced in a study of persistence of HIV-infected CD4 T cells. The stimulus was an HIV-1 Gag 15-mer peptide pool, 1 ug/peptide/mL. Sorted nonresponding memory CD4+ T cells were CD40L-negative, CD69-negative, CD45RO-high. The immunoSEQ assay was version 4, run in survey mode. The data were produced by immunoSEQ multiplex PCR, yet TCRdb's version contains in-frame clones alone and is incomplete. The sample holds approximately 65,000 clones; 65% to 80% are singletons and the top ten take around 1.7%. Their antigens are not known. The sample was CD4+ T cells sorted from PBMCs after 18-hour stimulation, taken from a patient who received antiretroviral therapy. These TCRs come from an adult man with HIV who was CMV-seropositive.

The chain employs TRBV6-5 and TRBJ1-2; no reliable D call. Germline CDR1 and CDR2: MNHEY and SVGAGI. CDR3 length: 13 residues. Trimming shortened V by 8 bases and J by 6 bases, and 16 bases separated the two germline ends. The DNA for the CDR3 is TGTGCCAGCTGGGTGGGAGGGATAGATGGCTACACCTTC. It is translated as CASWVGGIDGYTF.

The V call is TRBV24-1, the J call TRBJ2-6; D ambiguous. The V end lost 6 bases, the J end lost 4 bases, and 9 bases lay between the germline ends. From germline, CDR1 is KGHDR and CDR2 SFDVKD. This CDR3 region has 14 residues. Written as DNA, the CDR3 is TGTGCCACCAGTATGGGATGGGGGGCCAACGTCCTGACTTTC. Its translation: CATSMGWGANVLTF.

This clone was picked up one time. This chain uses TRBV12-5 with TRBJ2-1; no clear D. There are 16 residues in the CDR3. Germline assignment: CDR1 LGHNT and CDR2 FRNRAP. Trimming pared 1 base from V and 0 bases from J, leaving 10 bases between. CDR3 region: CASGLESWGSYNEQFF. CDR3 bases: TGTGCTAGTGGTTTGGAATCATGGGGCTCCTACAATGAGCAGTTCTTC.

The rearrangement links TRBV9 to TRBJ1-2; D is possibly TRBD1 (5 bases). Germline CDR1 reads SGDLS; CDR2 reads YYNGEE. The CDR3 sequence is 14 residues long. The V gene lost 2 bases and the J gene lost 4 bases, with 12 bases spanning the gap. CDR3 sequence reads: CASSVGSQGYGYTF. The CDR3 DNA follows: TGTGCCAGCAGCGTTGGTTCTCAGGGCTATGGCTACACCTTC.

This clone showed up just a few times. The CDR3 coding sequence is TGTGCCAGCAGCTTTGGCCAGGGGGCTGGTGAAAAACTGTTTTTT. It specifies CASSFGQGAGEKLFF. The V gene is TRBV5-5, the J gene TRBJ1-4; 8 bases line up with TRBD1. Germline V gene data show CDR1 as SGHKS and CDR2 as YYEKEE (reference sequence). The CDR3 extends over 15 amino acids. V shed 2 bases and J 7 bases; nucleotides not matched to a gene: 7.

This chain links TRBV5-1 with TRBJ2-2; the D call may be TRBD1 or TRBD2 (5 bases each). Germline-derived CDR1 and CDR2 are SGHRS and YFSETQ. The CDR3 has 18 amino acids. Trimming left V 0 bases short and J 3 bases short, with 18 bases between. The CDR3 DNA is TGCGCCAGCAGCTTGGCCTGGGCCCAACGGGGCTACACCGGGGAGCTGTTTTTT. This codes for CASSLAWAQRGYTGELFF.

J is TRBJ2-3 and V is TRBV18; the D is unclear. Per germline, CDR1 KGHSH and CDR2 LQKENI. This CDR3 has 14 residues. V gave up 0 bases and J gave up 4 bases, with 8 bases separating them. CDR3: CASSPPALADTQYF. In DNA form, the CDR3 reads TGTGCCAGCTCACCACCCGCCTTGGCAGATACGCAGTATTTT.

CDR3 in DNA: TGTGCCAGCAGCAGGGACTATAAAGAGACCCAGTACTTC. Translated: CASSRDYKETQYF. The chain is built from TRBV7-2 and TRBJ2-5, with 7 nucleotides matching TRBD2. Germline lookup yields CDR1 SGHTA and CDR2 FQGNSA. V lost 5 bases and J lost 3; bases outside the gene matches: 3. The CDR3 is 13 amino acids.

The V call is TRBV10-3, the J call TRBJ1-1; D perhaps matches TRBD1 (6 bases). Trimming left V 6 bases short and J 2 bases short, with 10 bases between. The germline gives CDR1 ENHRY, CDR2 SYGVKD. CDR3 length: 13 residues. The CDR3 spells CAISGQLNTEAFF. CDR3 nucleotides: TGTGCCATCAGCGGACAGCTAAACACTGAAGCTTTCTTT.

The rearrangement uses TRBV18 and TRBJ1-4, with TRBD1 matching over 8 bases. The ends lost 4 bases at V and 0 bases at J; junction bases unmatched: 1. In germline, CDR1 is KGHSH, CDR2 LQKENI. There are 15 residues in the CDR3. The CDR3 sequence: CASSRDRTTNEKLFF. CDR3 nucleotide sequence: TGTGCCAGCTCACGGGACAGGACAACTAATGAAAAACTGTTTTTT.

The J gene is TRBJ2-7, the V gene TRBV5-1, with D perhaps TRBD1 (7 bases). This CDR3 region has 17 residues. Deletions cut 5 bases from V and 2 bases from J, with 23 bases between. CDR1 SGHRS and CDR2 YFSETQ come from the germline V gene. The CDR3 DNA sequence: TGCGCCAGCAGACCTTACCGCGGGGCCGGGACAGCCTACGAGCAGTACTTC. Residues: CASRPYRGAGTAYEQYF.

A few counts support this clone. The chain combines TRBV20-1 with TRBJ1-5, with unresolved D. The CDR3 has 17 residues. Germline V CDR1 and CDR2: DFQATT, SNEGSKA (reference sequence). The V end was cut by 3 bases, the J end by 2 bases, with 20 bases between. The CDR3 spells CSASGILGRSGNQPQHF. The CDR3 DNA sequence: TGCAGTGCTAGTGGCATATTAGGTCGTTCGGGCAATCAGCCCCAGCATTTT.

This chain joins TRBV13 and TRBJ1-1, with no clear D. CDR1 PRHDT and CDR2 FYEKMQ come from the germline V gene (reference sequence). Deletions cut 2 bases from V and 5 bases from J, with 21 bases between. The CDR3 is 17 residues long. The CDR3 DNA is TGTGCCAGCAGCTTATTCTTTACGCTAAGGCCGTTGACTGAAGCTTTCTTT. Encoded protein: CASSLFFTLRPLTEAFF. Variable domain in full (rest from reference TRBV13 and TRBJ1-1): AAGVIQSPRHLIKEKRETATLKCYPIPRHDTVYWYQQGPGQDPQFLISFYEKMQSDKGSIPDRFSAQQFSDYHSELNMSSLELGDSALYFCASSLFFTLRPLTEAFFGQGTRLTVV.

The V and J genes are TRBV15 and TRBJ2-7; D is unresolved. Germline CDR1 and CDR2: LNHNV and YYDKDF (reference sequence). V lost 0 bases, J lost 1 base, and 10 bases lay in between. This CDR3 is 15 amino acids long. DNA for the CDR3: TGTGCCACCAGCAGAGATTTGGTCCAATCCTACGAGCAGTACTTC. Encoded protein: CATSRDLVQSYEQYF.

The chain links TRBV13 to TRBJ2-5; unclear D gene. This CDR3 has 17 amino acids. Deletions cut 4 bases from V and 4 bases from J, with 22 bases between. Germline V gives CDR1 PRHDT, CDR2 FYEKMQ (reference sequence). The CDR3 nucleotides read TGTGCCAGCAGCTCCTGGGCTCCGGACGGACGGAGAGAGACCCAGTACTTC. Its translation: CASSSWAPDGRRETQYF. The whole variable domain, remainder taken from reference TRBV13 and TRBJ2-5, is AAGVIQSPRHLIKEKRETATLKCYPIPRHDTVYWYQQGPGQDPQFLISFYEKMQSDKGSIPDRFSAQQFSDYHSELNMSSLELGDSALYFCASSSWAPDGRRETQYFGPGTRLLVL.

This sequence joins TRBV7-2 and TRBJ2-1; a weak D match, TRBD1 (5 bases). V was cut by 1 base and J by 9 bases, with 13 bases left in between. The CDR3 is 14 amino acids. Germline CDR1 SGHTA, CDR2 FQGNSA. CDR3 coding DNA: TGTGCCAGCAGCTTAGAGGGGCGACGAGGTGAGCAGTTCTTC. This codes for CASSLEGRRGEQFF.

This clone was counted a few times. J is TRBJ2-1 and V is TRBV11-3; D remains ambiguous. This CDR3 comprises 13 residues. Germline CDR1 and CDR2: SGHNT and YENEEA. Between the trimmed V and J ends, which lost 2 bases and 7 bases, there was a span of 9 bases. CDR3 bases: TGTGCCAGCAGCTTACCCCCTGAGAATGAGCAGTTCTTC. Its protein product is CASSLPPENEQFF.

The rearrangement joins TRBV5-1 to TRBJ2-2; D not resolved. The germline V and J ends were trimmed by 6 bases and 5 bases, with 5 bases remaining between them. Germline V CDR1 and CDR2: SGHRS, YFSETQ. The CDR3 extends over 11 amino acids. DNA for the CDR3: TGCGCCAGCATGGGGACCGGGGAGCTGTTTTTT. Translated: CASMGTGELFF.